Reported below is one TCR beta chain. At one end the junction does not follow the germline gene, possibly because of a read error. The data were taken from a study of blood T cell repertoires in COVID-19. Study details: Spain, Italy and the United States supplied samples that represented acute and convalescent COVID-19. T cells, B-cell-depleted T cells, or PBMCs supplied cDNA or gDNA.

CDR1 and CDR2 (germline): SGHTA, FQGNSA. CDR3 length: 12 amino acids. Under the authors' procedure: Amplification of reference gene primers provided the estimated nucleated cell counts. Sequenced by immunoSEQ multiplex PCR; TCRdb stores in-frame clones only, minus some. V and J calls and clone size come straight from that table; D and trimming were deduced from the DNA. The data contain around 280,000 clones, roughly 80% of them singletons. The sample taken for sequencing was peripheral blood. V gene TRBV7-2 combines with J gene TRBJ2-7, with D possibly TRBD2 on 7 matching bases. The receptor was derived from a woman in her fifties or sixties with active or convalescent COVID-19. DNA of the CDR3: TGTGCCAGCAGCTTAGTGTTCGGGGGGCATGACTTC. It translates to CASSLVFGGHDF.